These 11 T cell receptor beta chains share one sample of origin, sequenced in a study of identical twins. In TCRdb, the 5' RACE reads were re-called with MiXCR into one record per CDR3 protein. The sample lists about 530,000 distinct CDR3 sequences; 12% to 15% were seen once. Another study also made use of these data, one on yellow fever vaccine responses in identical twins.

The material sequenced was CD4+ T cells sorted from blood. All receptors derive from a woman under 30 in good health.

The rearrangement uses TRBV12-5 and TRBJ1-1; D might be TRBD1 (6 bases). V lost 5 bases to trimming and J lost 3 bases, with 10 bases between them. The CDR3 contains 13 residues. The germline V gene has CDR1 LGHNT and CDR2 FRNRAP. The CDR3 DNA reads as TGTGCTAGTGGTACCGGGACATACACTGAAGCTTTCTTT. It codes for CASGTGTYTEAFF.

This rearrangement joins TRBV27 to TRBJ2-2; D is uncertain. The CDR3 sequence is 14 residues long. The V gene lost 2 bases and the J gene lost 1 base, with 5 bases spanning the gap. CDR1 is MNHEY and CDR2 is SMNVEV in the germline V gene (reference sequence). Here the CDR3 DNA reads TGTGCCAGCAGTTTAAAGGGGAACACCGGGGAGCTGTTTTTT. It is translated as CASSLKGNTGELFF.

The rearrangement joins TRBV12-3 or TRBV12-4 to TRBJ2-6; the D gene could be TRBD1 or TRBD2 (5 bases each). The CDR3 totals 18 residues. V was pared by 6 bases and J by 0 bases, with 18 bases between. CDR3 amino acids: CASSPPVGTYSGANVLTF. CDR3 sequence (DNA): TGTGCCAGCAGCCCGCCGGTGGGGACCTACTCTGGGGCCAACGTCCTGACTTTC.

Here the CDR3 DNA reads TGTGCCAGCAGCCAGCGACAGGGGGTCCGAGAGACCCAGTACTTC. It translates to CASSQRQGVRETQYF. The gene calls are TRBV11-2 and TRBJ2-5, with 9 nucleotides matching TRBD1. This CDR3 is built from 15 residues. Trimming cost V 5 bases and J 4 bases; bases outside gene matches: 8. CDR1 and CDR2 from the germline V gene are SGHAT and FQNNGV.

This chain uses TRBV10-3 with TRBJ1-2; a possible D gene is TRBD1 (5 bases). Germline V gives CDR1 ENHRY, CDR2 SYGVKD. The V end lost 6 bases, the J end lost 3 bases, and 20 bases lay between the germline ends. This CDR3 spans 16 amino acids. Here the CDR3 DNA reads TGTGCCATCAGCTCGAATCCTCTGGGGGACCACTATGGCTACACCTTC. Residues: CAISSNPLGDHYGYTF.

A few counts support this clonotype. The V call is TRBV25-1, the J call TRBJ1-2; 10 nucleotides agree with TRBD1. There are 14 residues in the CDR3. Trimming removed 5 bases from V and 2 bases from J; junction bases left unmatched: 2. Looked up from germline, CDR1 is MGHDK and CDR2 is SYGVNS. The CDR3 DNA sequence: TGTGCCAGCAGTCAGGGACAGGGGAACTATGGCTACACCTTC. This translates into CASSQGQGNYGYTF.

This clonotype was found a few times. The rearrangement uses TRBV9 and TRBJ2-7; 7 nucleotides align to TRBD1. V was clipped by 2 bases and J by 2 bases; unmatched bases: 7. The CDR3 loop spans 15 amino acids. The V gene's germline CDR1 is SGDLS and CDR2 YYNGEE. CDR3 in DNA: TGTGCCAGCAGCGTCACCGGGACAGCCACCTACGAGCAGTACTTC. Its translation is CASSVTGTATYEQYF.

This chain links TRBV2 with TRBJ2-7, with no clear D. V was shortened by 6 bases and J by 2 bases, with 14 bases between the two germline ends. CDR3 length equals 14 residues. The germline V gene has CDR1 SNHLY and CDR2 FYNNEI. CDR3 in DNA: TGTGCCAGCAGGGGGATACCTGAAGCCTACGAGCAGTACGTC. This translates into CASRGIPEAYEQYV.

The gene calls are TRBV5-1 and TRBJ2-1, with TRBD2 matching over 8 bases. Germline V gene lookup returns CDR1 SGHRS and CDR2 YFSETQ. Unmatched junction bases numbered 5, after V lost 3 bases and J lost 6 bases. The CDR3 has 14 amino acids. CDR3 amino acids: CASSSGLASNEQFF. As DNA, the CDR3 is TGCGCCAGCAGCTCCGGACTAGCTTCCAATGAGCAGTTCTTC.

The genes are TRBV27 and TRBJ2-7; D call uncertain. This CDR3 comprises 15 residues. V was pared by 3 bases and J by 2 bases, with 14 bases between. The germline V gene encodes CDR1 MNHEY and CDR2 SMNVEV (reference sequence). The CDR3 spells CASSLSGSFPYEQYF. CDR3 bases: TGTGCCAGCAGTTTGAGTGGCAGCTTCCCCTACGAGCAGTACTTC.

The chain uses TRBV6-1 and TRBJ1-1; D unresolved. The CDR3 totals 15 residues. Trimming cost V 1 base and J 0 bases, with 9 bases left between them. Germline CDR1 and CDR2: MNHNS and SASEGT. CDR3 DNA sequence: TGTGCCAGCAGTGAAGTTTTCACCTTGAACACTGAAGCTTTCTTT. This sequence encodes CASSEVFTLNTEAFF.